A single sample is the source of the 5 T cell receptor beta chains below, sequenced in a study of cytomegalovirus exposure and HLA in healthy donors. The PCR was carried out with 60 Vbeta primers and 13 Jbeta primers. Sequencing used immunoSEQ multiplex PCR; TCRdb keeps in-frame clones, though not all of them. The table includes under 200,000 clones, 68% detected once. Sequencing was performed on PBMCs. The receptors derive from a man between 45 and 60 years old in good health and CMV-seronegative.

This chain connects TRBV2 to TRBJ1-1; weak D call: TRBD1 (6 bases). The CDR3 has 14 amino acids. V was clipped by 5 bases and J by 1 base, with 11 bases between them. Per the germline V gene, CDR1 is SNHLY and CDR2 is FYNNEI. In DNA form, the CDR3 reads TGTGCCAGCAGTCGAGGACAGAGGAACACTGAAGCTTTCTTT. As protein: CASSRGQRNTEAFF.

This clone was seen only once. The chain links TRBV6-1 to TRBJ2-7, with 9 positions matching TRBD1. Per germline, CDR1 MNHNS and CDR2 SASEGT. The junction had 7 bases not matched to a gene; V was cut back by 5 bases and J by 2 bases. The CDR3 is 15 amino acids. The CDR3 region has the DNA TGTGCCAGCAGTAGCAAGGACAGGGGAGCCTACGAGCAGTACTTC. Translating it yields CASSSKDRGAYEQYF.

The chain has TRBV19 and TRBJ2-3; the match to TRBD2 covers 7 bases. Germline V gives CDR1 LNHDA, CDR2 SQIVND (reference sequence). CDR3 size: 14 residues. Trimming removed 1 base from V and 8 bases from J; junction bases left unmatched: 6. This CDR3 is CASSIVTSRGTQYF. CDR3 in DNA: TGTGCCAGTAGTATAGTGACTAGCCGTGGTACGCAGTATTTT. Together with reference TRBV19 and TRBJ2-3, the CDR3 gives the full variable domain: DGGITQSPKYLFRKEGQNVTLSCEQNLNHDAMYWYRQDPGQGLRLIYYSQIVNDFQKGDIAEGYSVSREKKESFPLTVTSAQKNPTAFYLCASSIVTSRGTQYFGPGTRLTVL.

The V call is TRBV18, the J call TRBJ1-1; unclear D gene. The CDR3 has 13 residues. Looked up from germline, CDR1 is KGHSH and CDR2 is LQKENI. Trimming removed 7 bases at V and 4 bases at J, with 13 bases between. CDR3 in amino acids: CASLGSRGTEAFF. For the CDR3, the DNA is TGTGCCAGCTTAGGTTCGCGAGGCACTGAAGCTTTCTTT.

This chain uses TRBV7-9 with TRBJ1-3; D might be TRBD1 (5 bases). Germline CDR1 SEHNR, CDR2 FQNEAQ (reference sequence). This CDR3 contains 17 residues. V was pared by 2 bases and J by 1 base, with 15 bases between. DNA of the CDR3: TGTGCCAGCAGCTTAAGCGGTTTCGGGGGGTCTGGAAACACCATATATTTT. Translating gives CASSLSGFGGSGNTIYF.